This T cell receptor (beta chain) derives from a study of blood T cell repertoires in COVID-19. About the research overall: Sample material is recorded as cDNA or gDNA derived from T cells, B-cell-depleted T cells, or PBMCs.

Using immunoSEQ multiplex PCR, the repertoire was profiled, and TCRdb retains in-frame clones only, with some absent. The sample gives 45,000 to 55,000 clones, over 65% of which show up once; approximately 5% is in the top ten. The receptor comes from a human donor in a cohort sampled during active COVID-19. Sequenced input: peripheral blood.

CDR3 nucleotide sequence: TGTGCCAGCAGCCTCCAGGAGAACACTGAAGCTTTCTTT. This translates into CASSLQENTEAFF. The chain employs TRBV2 and TRBJ1-1, with no clear D. Looked up from germline, CDR1 is SNHLY and CDR2 is FYNNEI. The length of the CDR3 is 13 residues. The ends were cut back, 6 bases at V and 1 base at J, with 9 bases in the middle. The variable domain in full, completed from reference TRBV2 and TRBJ1-1, reads EPEVTQTPSHQVTQMGQEVILRCVPISNHLYFYWYRQILGQKVEFLVSFYNNEISEKSEIFDDQFSVERPDGSNFTLKIRSTKLEDSAMYFCASSLQENTEAFFGQGTRLTVV.